This is a list of T cell receptor beta chains from one sample in a study of T-cell memory formation after mild COVID-19. Via MiXCR, TCRdb re-called the 5' RACE reads, giving one row per CDR3 protein. Here the sample spans approximately 340,000 distinct CDR3 sequences, roughly 13% being singletons. The sample comprised PBMCs or a T cell subset sorted from them (not recorded which). These receptors came from a young man who had mild COVID-19 (a few samples of this study predate the infection). Cell type and time point are not known. Each CDR3 is given with its conserved first and last residue. Each record gives: CDR3 DNA, CDR3 protein, J gene, clone size, V gene, D gene. D genes are given only for firm matches. Rows may omit the clone size; those that give it use once, few, many or a size class.

CDR3 DNA: TGTGCCAGCAGTTCTGGAGTTTCGTCCCATGGCTACACCTTC; CDR3 protein: CASSSGVSSHGYTF; J gene: TRBJ1-2; clone size: few; V gene: TRBV12-3/TRBV12-4; D gene: .
CDR3 DNA: TGTGCCATCAGTGAGTCGGAGAGAGGCATTCAGTACTTC; CDR3 protein: CAISESERGIQYF; J gene: TRBJ2-4; clone size: .; V gene: TRBV10-3; D gene: .
CDR3 DNA: TGCGCCAGCAGCTTGGTTCCGAGCCAGCCCCAGCATTTT; CDR3 protein: CASSLVPSQPQHF; J gene: TRBJ1-5; clone size: few; V gene: TRBV5-1; D gene: .
CDR3 DNA: TGCGCCAGCAGCTTGCAGGGGGCATTCTACGAGCAGTACTTC; CDR3 protein: CASSLQGAFYEQYF; J gene: TRBJ2-7; clone size: .; V gene: TRBV5-1; D gene: TRBD1
CDR3 DNA: TGTGCCAGCAGCTTAGTTTGGCAGGGGCCCGAGACCCAGTACTTC; CDR3 protein: CASSLVWQGPETQYF; J gene: TRBJ2-5; clone size: many; V gene: TRBV7-2; D gene: .
CDR3 DNA: TGTGCCAGCAGTCTCGGACAGGGAGGCGGCACCGGGGAGCTGTTTTTT; CDR3 protein: CASSLGQGGGTGELFF; J gene: TRBJ2-2; clone size: .; V gene: TRBV12-3/TRBV12-4; D gene: TRBD1
CDR3 DNA: TGCGCCAGCAGCTTCCAAGGGGATCAAGAGACCCAGTACTTC; CDR3 protein: CASSFQGDQETQYF; J gene: TRBJ2-5; clone size: .; V gene: TRBV5-1; D gene: .
CDR3 DNA: TGTGCTAGTGGTTTGCGACTAGGGTTTAATCGCACTGAAGCTTTCTTT; CDR3 protein: CASGLRLGFNRTEAFF; J gene: TRBJ1-1; clone size: .; V gene: TRBV12-5; D gene: .
CDR3 DNA: TGTGCCTGGAGTGTACAGGGAATATATGGCTACACCTTC; CDR3 protein: CAWSVQGIYGYTF; J gene: TRBJ1-2; clone size: few; V gene: TRBV30; D gene: .
CDR3 DNA: TGTGCCAGCAGGATCACAGGGGGGAGCAATCAGCCCCAGCATTTT; CDR3 protein: CASRITGGSNQPQHF; J gene: TRBJ1-5; clone size: .; V gene: TRBV6-2/TRBV6-3; D gene: TRBD1
CDR3 DNA: TGTGCCAGCAGCCCCCGACGGAATTCACCCCTCCACTTT; CDR3 protein: CASSPRRNSPLHF; J gene: TRBJ1-6; clone size: .; V gene: TRBV7-3; D gene: .
CDR3 DNA: TGTGCCAGCAGCTTAGTGCCGAGTAGTAAGGAGACCCAGTACTTC; CDR3 protein: CASSLVPSSKETQYF; J gene: TRBJ2-5; clone size: few; V gene: TRBV7-8; D gene: .
CDR3 DNA: TGCGCCAGCAGCTCCCAGTGGGGACAGAGGGATACGCAGTATTTT; CDR3 protein: CASSSQWGQRDTQYF; J gene: TRBJ2-3; clone size: .; V gene: TRBV5-1; D gene: TRBD1
CDR3 DNA: TGCAGTGCCAAGGTGGCGGGGGGCATGGCCGATAATTCACCCCTCCACTTT; CDR3 protein: CSAKVAGGMADNSPLHF; J gene: TRBJ1-6; clone size: .; V gene: TRBV20-1; D gene: .
CDR3 DNA: TGTGCCAGCAGCGTCCAAAAGGGACAAGTACCCCTAGCCAAAAACATTCAGTACTTC; CDR3 protein: CASSVQKGQVPLAKNIQYF; J gene: TRBJ2-4; clone size: .; V gene: TRBV9; D gene: .
CDR3 DNA: TGTGCCAGCAGCTTAGTTGGAGGGCCAGATACGCAGTATTTT; CDR3 protein: CASSLVGGPDTQYF; J gene: TRBJ2-3; clone size: many; V gene: TRBV7-6; D gene: .
CDR3 DNA: TGCGCCAGCAGCCAAGATGCGTACGAGCAGTACTTC; CDR3 protein: CASSQDAYEQYF; J gene: TRBJ2-7; clone size: many; V gene: TRBV4-1; D gene: .
CDR3 DNA: TGCGCCAGCAGCCAACTGGTGCCTACAGGAAGCACAGATACGCAGTATTTT; CDR3 protein: CASSQLVPTGSTDTQYF; J gene: TRBJ2-3; clone size: .; V gene: TRBV4-1; D gene: .
CDR3 DNA: TGTGCCAGCAGCCAAGGAGGGATCGGTGAAGCTTTCTTT; CDR3 protein: CASSQGGIGEAFF; J gene: TRBJ1-1; clone size: many; V gene: TRBV3-1; D gene: .
CDR3 DNA: TGTGCCAGCTCACTTAGTTCCGGATCTGGGGCCAACGTCCTGACTTTC; CDR3 protein: CASSLSSGSGANVLTF; J gene: TRBJ2-6; clone size: few; V gene: TRBV18; D gene: .
CDR3 DNA: TGTGCCAGCAGCCTCTCACCGGGCAATGAGCAGTTCTTC; CDR3 protein: CASSLSPGNEQFF; J gene: TRBJ2-1; clone size: once; V gene: TRBV9; D gene: .
CDR3 DNA: TGTGCCAGCAGCCCCGGGTCTTCGGGGGAGCTGTTTTTT; CDR3 protein: CASSPGSSGELFF; J gene: TRBJ2-2; clone size: .; V gene: TRBV3-1; D gene: .
CDR3 DNA: TGTGCCAGCAGCCACGGCCTGGATCGGGAGCAGTACTTC; CDR3 protein: CASSHGLDREQYF; J gene: TRBJ2-7; clone size: .; V gene: TRBV13; D gene: .
CDR3 DNA: TGTGCCAGCAGTGACTCGGTTTGGGGCCAGAACGTTGAAGCTTTCTTT; CDR3 protein: CASSDSVWGQNVEAFF; J gene: TRBJ1-1; clone size: many; V gene: TRBV6-2/TRBV6-3; D gene: .
CDR3 DNA: TGTGCCAGCAGGTCGGGGCAGGGGGTAATCTATGGCTACACCTTC; CDR3 protein: CASRSGQGVIYGYTF; J gene: TRBJ1-2; clone size: .; V gene: TRBV6-6; D gene: TRBD1
CDR3 DNA: TGTGCCAGTAGTATTGTAGGGGCGTCGGGGACCCAGTACTTC; CDR3 protein: CASSIVGASGTQYF; J gene: TRBJ2-5; clone size: .; V gene: TRBV19; D gene: .
CDR3 DNA: TGCGCCAGCAGTGAGGGGTCCGGATGGGGGGACCAAGAGACCCAGTACTTC; CDR3 protein: CASSEGSGWGDQETQYF; J gene: TRBJ2-5; clone size: many; V gene: TRBV10-2; D gene: .
CDR3 DNA: TGCGCCAGCAGCCCGGAGCAGGGAAACTATGGCTACACCTTC; CDR3 protein: CASSPEQGNYGYTF; J gene: TRBJ1-2; clone size: few; V gene: TRBV5-1; D gene: .
CDR3 DNA: TGTGCCAGCAGCTCCACGGACGGAAACAATGAGCAGTTCTTC; CDR3 protein: CASSSTDGNNEQFF; J gene: TRBJ2-1; clone size: .; V gene: TRBV5-4; D gene: .
CDR3 DNA: TGCGCCAGCAGCTTGGCGGGGGATGGGCTAGCCAAAAACATTCAGTACTTC; CDR3 protein: CASSLAGDGLAKNIQYF; J gene: TRBJ2-4; clone size: many; V gene: TRBV5-1; D gene: .
CDR3 DNA: TGTGCCAGCAGTTACTCGAACAGTTTCGGTGAAAAACTGTTTTTT; CDR3 protein: CASSYSNSFGEKLFF; J gene: TRBJ1-4; clone size: few; V gene: TRBV6-5; D gene: .
CDR3 DNA: TGTGCCAGCAGCCTGCGCGGGGTAGCGGGGACCTTGTTGCAGTATTTT; CDR3 protein: CASSLRGVAGTLLQYF; J gene: TRBJ2-3; clone size: .; V gene: TRBV7-2; D gene: TRBD2
CDR3 DNA: TGCGCCAGCAGCTTGGAGGGTTACCACGAGCAGTACTTC; CDR3 protein: CASSLEGYHEQYF; J gene: TRBJ2-7; clone size: .; V gene: TRBV5-1; D gene: .
CDR3 DNA: TGCGCCAGCAGCCACACTCAGGGTTACGAGCAGTACTTC; CDR3 protein: CASSHTQGYEQYF; J gene: TRBJ2-7; clone size: many; V gene: TRBV4-3; D gene: .
CDR3 DNA: TGTGCCAGCAGTGAAGGGACCACGAGCTACAATGAGCAGTTCTTC; CDR3 protein: CASSEGTTSYNEQFF; J gene: TRBJ2-1; clone size: .; V gene: TRBV6-1; D gene: .
CDR3 DNA: TGTGCCAGCAGTACAGGGCAGCACAAGATTAACACTGAAGCTTTCTTT; CDR3 protein: CASSTGQHKINTEAFF; J gene: TRBJ1-1; clone size: few; V gene: TRBV6-2/TRBV6-3; D gene: .
CDR3 DNA: TGTGCCAGCAGTTGGGACAGCCGCTCTGGAAACACCATATATTTT; CDR3 protein: CASSWDSRSGNTIYF; J gene: TRBJ1-3; clone size: .; V gene: TRBV2; D gene: TRBD1
CDR3 DNA: TGCGCCAGCAGCTTGGTATGGACAGAGCCGAACACCGGGGAGCTGTTTTTT; CDR3 protein: CASSLVWTEPNTGELFF; J gene: TRBJ2-2; clone size: .; V gene: TRBV5-1; D gene: .
CDR3 DNA: TGTGCCAGCAGCTTGGGGAGCGGGGTCAGCACAGATACGCAGTATTTT; CDR3 protein: CASSLGSGVSTDTQYF; J gene: TRBJ2-3; clone size: .; V gene: TRBV5-4; D gene: TRBD2
CDR3 DNA: TGTGCCAGCACGAAGGGGGGTAGTGACACTGAAGCTTTCTTT; CDR3 protein: CASTKGGSDTEAFF; J gene: TRBJ1-1; clone size: .; V gene: TRBV6-1; D gene: .
CDR3 DNA: TGTGCCAGCAGCTTAGAGGCGGGGGGCCAGCCCCAGCATTTT; CDR3 protein: CASSLEAGGQPQHF; J gene: TRBJ1-5; clone size: .; V gene: TRBV11-1; D gene: .
CDR3 DNA: TGCGCCAGCAGCCAAGGACAGGGAGCATCCAATGAGCAGTTCTTC; CDR3 protein: CASSQGQGASNEQFF; J gene: TRBJ2-1; clone size: .; V gene: TRBV4-1; D gene: TRBD1
CDR3 DNA: TGTGCCAGCTCACCAGTCACGAGCGGGGGGTACTCTGGCACAGATACGCAGTATTTT; CDR3 protein: CASSPVTSGGYSGTDTQYF; J gene: TRBJ2-3; clone size: many; V gene: TRBV18; D gene: TRBD2
CDR3 DNA: TGTGCCAGCAGCCAGGGGCCTAGCGGTAGGACCCAGTACTTC; CDR3 protein: CASSQGPSGRTQYF; J gene: TRBJ2-5; clone size: .; V gene: TRBV4-2; D gene: TRBD2
CDR3 DNA: TGTGCCAGCAGCTTAGTAAAGTCTAGGGTGAATGAGCAGTTCTTC; CDR3 protein: CASSLVKSRVNEQFF; J gene: TRBJ2-1; clone size: few; V gene: TRBV7-2; D gene: .
CDR3 DNA: TGTGCCAGCAGTCTGGCGGGACTAGCGGGGTGGAATGAGCAGTTCTTC; CDR3 protein: CASSLAGLAGWNEQFF; J gene: TRBJ2-1; clone size: few; V gene: TRBV6-5; D gene: TRBD2
CDR3 DNA: TGCGCCAGCAGGCTCACTTGGACGGAGGAGCAGTTCTTC; CDR3 protein: CASRLTWTEEQFF; J gene: TRBJ2-1; clone size: many; V gene: TRBV4-1; D gene: .
CDR3 DNA: TGTGCCAGCAGCCGTACCCAGGGTTACAATGAGCAGTTCTTC; CDR3 protein: CASSRTQGYNEQFF; J gene: TRBJ2-1; clone size: .; V gene: TRBV7-3; D gene: .
CDR3 DNA: TGTGCCAGCAGTTACTCTAGCGGGCTCGAGGACGAGCAGTACTTC; CDR3 protein: CASSYSSGLEDEQYF; J gene: TRBJ2-7; clone size: .; V gene: TRBV6-2/TRBV6-3; D gene: TRBD2